Listed below are T cell receptor beta chains from one sample, sequenced in a study of shared clonotypes between healthy human individuals. Clones were read by immunoSEQ multiplex PCR, and TCRdb kept only the in-frame ones, dropping some. The table includes around 510,000 clones, around three quarters detected once. Source material: PBMCs. All receptors derive from a woman aged 40 to 49 in good health. Some clones in this sample may be carry-over from other donors' samples. Each CDR3 is given with its conserved first and last residue. A D gene is named only where the DNA matches it firmly. Clone size is stated in some rows and not others, as once, few, many or a class when expanded.

V gene,D gene,CDR3 length,J gene,clone size,CDR3 DNA,CDR3 protein
TRBV29-1,TRBD2,15,TRBJ2-3,NA,TGCAGCGTTGCGTCTAGCGGGAGAGGCACAGATACGCAGTATTTT,CSVASSGRGTDTQYF
TRBV30,NA,13,TRBJ2-2,few,TGTGCCTGGAGTAGGAGGGAGTCCGGGGAGCTGTTTTTT,CAWSRRESGELFF
TRBV7-9,NA,12,TRBJ2-7,NA,TGTGCCAGCAGCTCAGGGGTCGCCGAGCAGTACTTC,CASSSGVAEQYF
TRBV27,TRBD2,16,TRBJ2-3,NA,TGTGCCAGCAGTTTGCGGGCGGGAGGGCCTTTCGATACGCAGTATTTT,CASSLRAGGPFDTQYF
TRBV7-9,TRBD2,15,TRBJ2-7,NA,TGTGCCAGCAGCTTAGTGCTAGCGGGACACTACGAGCAGTACTTC,CASSLVLAGHYEQYF
TRBV6-6,NA,15,TRBJ1-5,NA,TGTGCCAGCAGTTACTCCCCGGGTAGCAATCAGCCCCAGCATTTT,CASSYSPGSNQPQHF
TRBV28,NA,15,TRBJ1-1,NA,TGTGCCAGCAGGCCCCGGAAGGGCGCGGACACTGAAGCTTTCTTT,CASRPRKGADTEAFF
TRBV4-2,NA,15,TRBJ1-2,NA,TGTGCCAGCAGCCCACCACAAGGTGGCTACTATGGCTACACCTTC,CASSPPQGGYYGYTF
TRBV20-1,NA,11,TRBJ2-7,NA,TGCAGTGCTAGTGGAACCTACGAGCAGTACTTC,CSASGTYEQYF
TRBV5-1,NA,16,TRBJ1-3,NA,TGCGCCAGCAGCCCTAGGACGGAAAACTCTGGAAACACCATATATTTT,CASSPRTENSGNTIYF
TRBV5-4,NA,16,TRBJ2-7,few,TGTGCCAGCAGCTTATCGGTCGGGAAAGGGGCTGGGGAGCAGTACTTC,CASSLSVGKGAGEQYF
TRBV30,TRBD1,16,TRBJ2-3,NA,TGTGCCTGGAGTTCACATGGGACAGGGGTGGCAGATACGCAGTATTTT,CAWSSHGTGVADTQYF
TRBV27,NA,18,TRBJ2-4,NA,TGTGCCAGCGGGTTACCGTTCCAGGGCTCCTTAGCCAAAAACATTCAGTACTTC,CASGLPFQGSLAKNIQYF
TRBV13,NA,14,TRBJ2-7,NA,TGTGCCAGCAGCTTAGGCGGGACCAACTACGAGCAGTACTTC,CASSLGGTNYEQYF
TRBV20-1,NA,9,TRBJ2-7,NA,TGCAGTGCCGGGGACGAGCAGTACTTC,CSAGDEQYF
TRBV7-8,NA,15,TRBJ2-2,NA,TGTGCCAGCGCCCGCAGGCTCCTGAACACCGGGGAGCTGTTTTTT,CASARRLLNTGELFF
TRBV9,NA,14,TRBJ2-1,NA,TGTGCCAGCAGCTCCACCCACTCCTACAATGAGCAGTTCTTC,CASSSTHSYNEQFF
TRBV9,TRBD1,15,TRBJ2-7,NA,TGTGCCAGCAGCCGCCGGACAGGGGTGGCCTACGAGCAGTACTTC,CASSRRTGVAYEQYF
TRBV5-5,TRBD1,18,TRBJ1-5,NA,TGTGCCAGCAGCTTGCAGGGGGCGCCTGATATGGGCAATCAGCCCCAGCATTTT,CASSLQGAPDMGNQPQHF